What follows are 3 T cell receptor beta chains derived from one specimen sequenced in a study of shared clonotypes between healthy human individuals. TCRdb keeps only in-frame clones here, not all; method: immunoSEQ multiplex PCR. The sample includes 950,000 to 1,100,000 clones, 65% to 80% of them seen just once. Sequencing was done on a sample of memory CD4+ T cells sorted from blood. Noted subset: CD45RA-negative fraction. These receptors originate from a man between 18 and 29 years old in good health.

The gene calls are TRBV28 and TRBJ2-5; 10 bases match TRBD2. CDR1 MDHEN and CDR2 SYDVKM come from the germline V gene. The CDR3 is 15 amino acids. With V trimmed by 3 bases and J by 0 bases, 1 base remained unmatched. The CDR3 region is CASSFTSGNQETQYF. The CDR3 region has the DNA TGTGCCAGCAGTTTTACTAGCGGGAACCAAGAGACCCAGTACTTC.

J is TRBJ1-3 and V is TRBV7-8, with TRBD1 matching 11 bases. V lost 5 bases to trimming and J lost 2 bases; unmatched junction nucleotides: 8. Germline V gives CDR1 SGHVS, CDR2 FQNEAQ. The CDR3 is 17 amino acids. Written as DNA, the CDR3 is TGTGCCAGCAGCCCCATCCCGGGACAGGGGGCTGGAAACACCATATATTTT. Translating gives CASSPIPGQGAGNTIYF. Full variable domain (missing parts from reference TRBV7-8 and TRBJ1-3): GAGVSQSPRYKVAKRGQDVALRCDPISGHVSLFWYQQALGQGPEFLTYFQNEAQLDKSGLPSDRFFAERPEGSVSTLKIQRTQQEDSAVYLCASSPIPGQGAGNTIYFGEGSWLTVV.

This chain links TRBV7-9 with TRBJ1-1, with D unresolved. CDR3 length: 13 residues. Germline V gene sequence: CDR1 SEHNR, CDR2 FQNEAQ (reference sequence). The ends were cut back, 4 bases at V and 2 bases at J, with 8 bases in the middle. The CDR3 coding sequence is TGTGCCAGCAGCTGGGCGGCCAACACTGAAGCTTTCTTT. It translates to CASSWAANTEAFF.